Listed below are T cell receptor beta chains from one sample, sequenced in a study of shared clonotypes between healthy human individuals. Clones were read by immunoSEQ multiplex PCR, and TCRdb kept only the in-frame ones, dropping some. The table records over 2 million clones, approximately 95% of them present only once. The sample consisted of naive CD8+ T cells sorted from blood. These receptors were obtained from a man younger than 30 in good health. Each CDR3 is given with its conserved first and last residue. A D gene is named only where the DNA matches it firmly. For some rows the clone size is stated as once, few or many, or as a class when expanded; others skip it.

DNA | CDR3 | J | length | D | size | V
TGTGCCAGCAGTTACGTAGCGGGAGGAGATACGCAGTATTTT | CASSYVAGGDTQYF | TRBJ2-3 | 14 | TRBD2 | . | TRBV6-5
TGTGCCAGCAGCTTAGCCCGAGGGACAGCCATGAACACTGAAGCTTTCTTT | CASSLARGTAMNTEAFF | TRBJ1-1 | 17 | TRBD1 | . | TRBV13
TGTGCCAGCAGCTTTTTACTAGCTCACGAAGAGACCCAGTACTTC | CASSFLLAHEETQYF | TRBJ2-5 | 15 | . | . | TRBV7-8
TGTGCCAGCAGTAACTTTCCGGACCCCACTTTGGATGAGCAGTTCTTC | CASSNFPDPTLDEQFF | TRBJ2-1 | 16 | . | . | TRBV7-9
TGTGCCAGCAGCGAAAGCGGTGGCACAGATACGCAGTATTTT | CASSESGGTDTQYF | TRBJ2-3 | 14 | . | . | TRBV5-5
TGTCCAAATTTAGACAGGAGCCAACTAATCTACGAGCAGTACTTC | CPNLDRSQLIYEQYF | TRBJ2-7 | 15 | . | . | TRBV25-1
TGTGCCAGCAGCTTAGACCGGTCCCAAGAGACCCAGTACTTC | CASSLDRSQETQYF | TRBJ2-5 | 14 | . | once | TRBV11-3
TGTGCCAGCAGGGCTGAGGATAATGAGCAGTTCTTC | CASRAEDNEQFF | TRBJ2-1 | 12 | . | . | TRBV2
TGCGCCAGCAGCTTGGCCGGAGGGGATGAAAAACTGTTTTTT | CASSLAGGDEKLFF | TRBJ1-4 | 14 | . | . | TRBV5-1
TGTGCCAGCAGCTTAGGGCTATACAATGAGCAGTTCTTC | CASSLGLYNEQFF | TRBJ2-1 | 13 | . | . | TRBV7-2
TGTGCCAGCAGCGTTTGGGACCGGGTGAACACCGGGGAGCTGTTTTTT | CASSVWDRVNTGELFF | TRBJ2-2 | 16 | . | . | TRBV9
TGCGCCAGCAGCTACGACACCATGAACACTGAAGCTTTCTTT | CASSYDTMNTEAFF | TRBJ1-1 | 14 | . | . | TRBV4-3
TGTGCCAGCAGCGTAGGACAGGGGGCGGGTCAGCCCCAGCATTTT | CASSVGQGAGQPQHF | TRBJ1-5 | 15 | TRBD1 | . | TRBV9
TGTGCCAGCAGCGGGGGAGGGGTGGACACTGAAGCTTTCTTT | CASSGGGVDTEAFF | TRBJ1-1 | 14 | . | . | TRBV5-6
TGTGCCAGCAGCTTAGGTACCGGACAACCCCAGCATTTT | CASSLGTGQPQHF | TRBJ1-5 | 13 | . | . | TRBV7-6
TGTGCCAGCAGCCTAGGGAGGGGGCTCAGCGAGCAGTACTTC | CASSLGRGLSEQYF | TRBJ2-7 | 14 | . | . | TRBV13